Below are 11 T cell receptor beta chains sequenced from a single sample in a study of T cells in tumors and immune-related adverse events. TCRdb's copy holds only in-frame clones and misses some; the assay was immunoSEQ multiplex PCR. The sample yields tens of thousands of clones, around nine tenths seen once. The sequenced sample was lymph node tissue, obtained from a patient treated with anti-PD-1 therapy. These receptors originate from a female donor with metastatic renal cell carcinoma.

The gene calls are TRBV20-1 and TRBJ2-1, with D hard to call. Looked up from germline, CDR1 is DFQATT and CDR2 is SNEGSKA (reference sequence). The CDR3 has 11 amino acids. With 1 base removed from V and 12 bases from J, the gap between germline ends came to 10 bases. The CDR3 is CSARGPAGQFF. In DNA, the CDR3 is TGCAGTGCTAGAGGCCCAGCAGGGCAGTTCTTC.

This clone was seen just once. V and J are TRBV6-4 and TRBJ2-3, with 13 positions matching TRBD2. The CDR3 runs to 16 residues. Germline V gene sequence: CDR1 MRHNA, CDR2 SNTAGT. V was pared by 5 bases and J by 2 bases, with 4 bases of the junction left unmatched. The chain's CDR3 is CASSTGLAGPTDTQYF. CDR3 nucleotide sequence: TGTGCCAGCAGTACGGGACTAGCGGGACCCACAGATACGCAGTATTTT.

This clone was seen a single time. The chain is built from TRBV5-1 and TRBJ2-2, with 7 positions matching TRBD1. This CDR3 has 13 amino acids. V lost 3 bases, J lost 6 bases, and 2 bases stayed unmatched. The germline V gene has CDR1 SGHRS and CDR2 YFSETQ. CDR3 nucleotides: TGCGCCAGCAGCTCACAGGGGTCCGGGGAGCTGTTTTTT. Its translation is CASSSQGSGELFF.

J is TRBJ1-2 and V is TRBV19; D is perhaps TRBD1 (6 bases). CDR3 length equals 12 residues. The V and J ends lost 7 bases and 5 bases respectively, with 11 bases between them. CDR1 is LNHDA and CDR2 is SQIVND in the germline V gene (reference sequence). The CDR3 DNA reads TGTGCCAGTACTAACAGGGTGTATGGCTACACCTTC. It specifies CASTNRVYGYTF. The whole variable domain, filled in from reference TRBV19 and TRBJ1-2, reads DGGITQSPKYLFRKEGQNVTLSCEQNLNHDAMYWYRQDPGQGLRLIYYSQIVNDFQKGDIAEGYSVSREKKESFPLTVTSAQKNPTAFYLCASTNRVYGYTFGSGTRLTVV.

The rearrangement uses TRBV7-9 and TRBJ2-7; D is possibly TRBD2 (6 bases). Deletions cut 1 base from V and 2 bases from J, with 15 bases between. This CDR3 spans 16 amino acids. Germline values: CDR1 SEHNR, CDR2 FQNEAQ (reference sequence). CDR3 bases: TGTGCCAGCAGCTTAGGTTCGAGGGAGGTACCCTACGAGCAGTACTTC. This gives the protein CASSLGSREVPYEQYF. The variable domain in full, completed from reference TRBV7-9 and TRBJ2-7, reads DTGVSQNPRHKITKRGQNVTFRCDPISEHNRLYWYRQTLGQGPEFLTYFQNEAQLEKSRLLSDRFSAERPKGSFSTLEIQRTEQGDSAMYLCASSLGSREVPYEQYFGPGTRLTVT.

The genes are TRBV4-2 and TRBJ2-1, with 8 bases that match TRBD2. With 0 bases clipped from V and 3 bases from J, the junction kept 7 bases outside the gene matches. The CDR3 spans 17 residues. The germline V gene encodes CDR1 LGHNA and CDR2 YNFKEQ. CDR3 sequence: CASSQDHAGGVYNEQFF. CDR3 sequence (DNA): TGTGCCAGCAGCCAAGATCATGCGGGAGGAGTCTACAATGAGCAGTTCTTC.

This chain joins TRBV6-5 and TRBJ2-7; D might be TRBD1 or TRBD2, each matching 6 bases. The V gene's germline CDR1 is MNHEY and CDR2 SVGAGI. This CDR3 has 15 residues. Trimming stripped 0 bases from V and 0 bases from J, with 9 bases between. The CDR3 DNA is TGTGCCAGCAGTTACTCGTCGGGGGCCTCCTACGAGCAGTACTTC. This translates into CASSYSSGASYEQYF.

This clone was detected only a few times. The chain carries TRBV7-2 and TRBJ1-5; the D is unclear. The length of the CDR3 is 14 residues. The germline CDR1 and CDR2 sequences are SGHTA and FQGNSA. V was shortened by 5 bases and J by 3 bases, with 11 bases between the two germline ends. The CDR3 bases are TGTGCCAGCAGCCCCCAAAACCTCAATCAGCCCCAGCATTTT. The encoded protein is CASSPQNLNQPQHF.

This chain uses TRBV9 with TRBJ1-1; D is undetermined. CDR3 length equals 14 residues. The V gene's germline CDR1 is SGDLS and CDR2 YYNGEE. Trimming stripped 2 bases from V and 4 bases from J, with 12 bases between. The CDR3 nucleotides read TGTGCCAGCAGCGTCCGGCAGACGAGCACTGAAGCTTTCTTT. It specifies CASSVRQTSTEAFF.

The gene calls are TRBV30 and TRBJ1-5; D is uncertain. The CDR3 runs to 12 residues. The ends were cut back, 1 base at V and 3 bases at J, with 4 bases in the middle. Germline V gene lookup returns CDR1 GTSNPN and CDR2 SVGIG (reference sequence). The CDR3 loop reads CAWSDANQPQHF. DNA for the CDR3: TGTGCCTGGAGTGATGCCAATCAGCCCCAGCATTTT.

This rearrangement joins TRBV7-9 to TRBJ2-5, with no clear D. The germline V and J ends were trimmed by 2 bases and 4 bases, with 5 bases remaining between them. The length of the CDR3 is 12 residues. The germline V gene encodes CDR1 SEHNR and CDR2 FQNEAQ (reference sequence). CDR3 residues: CASSLYGETQYF. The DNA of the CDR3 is TGTGCCAGCAGCTTATATGGAGAGACCCAGTACTTC.